The entry that follows covers one T cell receptor beta chain sequence. In the original processing: Amplification of reference gene primers provided the estimated nucleated cell counts. Sequenced by immunoSEQ multiplex PCR; TCRdb stores in-frame clones only, minus some. The V and J calls and the clone size are those of that table, but D and trimming were determined from the DNA. The sample has around 420,000 clones, approximately 85% seen once. This specimen comes from a study of blood T cell repertoires in COVID-19. In the study overall: Whether acute or convalescent, the COVID-19 samples came from the United States, Italy and Spain. PBMCs, B-cell-depleted T cells, or T cells provided the cDNA or gDNA that made up the material.

V was clipped by 4 bases and J by 6 bases; unmatched bases: 8. The V gene's germline CDR1 is SQVTM and CDR2 ANQGSEA. The CDR3 has 14 residues. The TCR sequence derives from a woman aged 35 to 49 with acute COVID-19. This chain joins TRBV29-1 and TRBJ1-5, with 8 bases that match TRBD1. Sequencing input: PBMCs or T cells enriched from blood (not recorded which). The CDR3 sequence is CSVAQGAQGQPQHF. CDR3 DNA: TGCAGCGTTGCCCAGGGGGCGCAGGGTCAGCCCCAGCATTTT.